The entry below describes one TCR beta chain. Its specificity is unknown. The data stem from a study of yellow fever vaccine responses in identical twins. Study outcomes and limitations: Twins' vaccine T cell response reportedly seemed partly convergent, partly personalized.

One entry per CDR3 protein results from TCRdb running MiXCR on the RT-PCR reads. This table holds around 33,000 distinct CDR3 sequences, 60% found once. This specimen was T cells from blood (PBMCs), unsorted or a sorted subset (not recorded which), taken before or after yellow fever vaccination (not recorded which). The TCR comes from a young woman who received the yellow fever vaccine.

The CDR3 sequence is CASSTSLGLAGLDEQFF. The DNA of the CDR3 is TGTGCCAGCAGCACGTCGCTCGGACTAGCGGGGCTGGATGAGCAGTTCTTC. This sequence joins TRBV11-1 and TRBJ2-1; the match to TRBD2 covers 12 bases. The V segment lost 5 bases and the J segment 8 bases; nucleotides outside the gene matches: 13. Per germline, CDR1 SGHAT and CDR2 FQDESV (reference sequence). The CDR3 totals 17 residues.